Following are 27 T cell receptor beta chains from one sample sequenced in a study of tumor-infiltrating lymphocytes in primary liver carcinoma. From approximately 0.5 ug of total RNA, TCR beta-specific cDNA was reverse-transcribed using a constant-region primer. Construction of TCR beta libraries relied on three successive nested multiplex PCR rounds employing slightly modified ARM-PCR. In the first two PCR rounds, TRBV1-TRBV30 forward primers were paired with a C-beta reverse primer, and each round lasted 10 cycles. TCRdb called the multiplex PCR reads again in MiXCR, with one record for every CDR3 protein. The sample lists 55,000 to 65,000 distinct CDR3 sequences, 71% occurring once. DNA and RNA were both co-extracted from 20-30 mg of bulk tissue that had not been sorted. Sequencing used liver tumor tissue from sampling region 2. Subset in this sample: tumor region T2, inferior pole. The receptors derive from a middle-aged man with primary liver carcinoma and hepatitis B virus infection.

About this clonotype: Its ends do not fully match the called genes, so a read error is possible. The CDR3 protein is CASSLYRLVREQYF. DNA of the CDR3: TGTGCCAGCAGCTTATACCGGCTAGTTAGAGAGCAGTATTTC. The chain combines TRBV11-2 with TRBJ2-1; D gene ambiguous. Germline V gives CDR1 SGHAT, CDR2 FQNNGV. The length of the CDR3 is 14 residues.

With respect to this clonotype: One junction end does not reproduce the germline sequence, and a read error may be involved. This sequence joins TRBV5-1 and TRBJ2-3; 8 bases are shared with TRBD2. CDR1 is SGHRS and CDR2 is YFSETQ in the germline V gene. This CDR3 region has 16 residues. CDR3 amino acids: CASSLGAGDRGATQYF. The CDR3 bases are TGCGCCAGCAGCTTGGGAGCGGGGGATCGGGGAGCTACGCAGTATTTC. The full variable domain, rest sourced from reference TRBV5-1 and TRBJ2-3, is KAGVTQTPRYLIKTRGQQVTLSCSPISGHRSVSWYQQTPGQGLQFLFEYFSETQRNKGNFPGRFSGRQFSNSRSEMNVSTLELGDSALYLCASSLGAGDRGATQYFGPGTRLTVL.

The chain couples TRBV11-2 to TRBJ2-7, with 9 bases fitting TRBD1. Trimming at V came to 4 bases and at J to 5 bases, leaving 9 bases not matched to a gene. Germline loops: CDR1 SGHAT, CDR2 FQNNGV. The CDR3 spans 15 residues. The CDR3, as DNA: TGTGCCAGCAGCTCACGTTGGACAGGGGAAAACGAGCAGTACTTC. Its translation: CASSSRWTGENEQYF.

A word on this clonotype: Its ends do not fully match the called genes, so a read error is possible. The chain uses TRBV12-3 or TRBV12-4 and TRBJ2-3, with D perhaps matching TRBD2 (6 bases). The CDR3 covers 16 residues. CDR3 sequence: CANSLSSAGSTDTQYF. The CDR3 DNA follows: TGTGCCAACAGTCTTTCCTCGGCGGGATCCACAGATACGCAGTATTTT.

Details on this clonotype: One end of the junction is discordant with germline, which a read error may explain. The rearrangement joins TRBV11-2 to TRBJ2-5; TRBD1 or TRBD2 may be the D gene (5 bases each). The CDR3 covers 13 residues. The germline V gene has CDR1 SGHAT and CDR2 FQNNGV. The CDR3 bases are TGTGCCAGCAGCTTAGTTCTGGGGGAGATCCAGTACTTC. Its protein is CASSLVLGEIQYF.

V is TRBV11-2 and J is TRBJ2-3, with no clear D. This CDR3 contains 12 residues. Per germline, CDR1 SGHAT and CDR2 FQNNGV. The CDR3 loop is CTISLGTDTQYF. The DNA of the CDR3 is TGTACCATCAGTTTGGGAACAGATACGCAGTATTTT.

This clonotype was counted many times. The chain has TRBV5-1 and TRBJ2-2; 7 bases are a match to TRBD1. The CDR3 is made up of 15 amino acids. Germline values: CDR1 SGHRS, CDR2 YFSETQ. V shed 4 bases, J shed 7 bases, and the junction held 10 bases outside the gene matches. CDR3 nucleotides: TGCGCCAGCAGCCCAGAGAACAGGGGTCACGGGGAGCTGTTTTTT. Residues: CASSPENRGHGELFF. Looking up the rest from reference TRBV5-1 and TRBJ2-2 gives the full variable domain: KAGVTQTPRYLIKTRGQQVTLSCSPISGHRSVSWYQQTPGQGLQFLFEYFSETQRNKGNFPGRFSGRQFSNSRSEMNVSTLELGDSALYLCASSPENRGHGELFFGEGSRLTVL.

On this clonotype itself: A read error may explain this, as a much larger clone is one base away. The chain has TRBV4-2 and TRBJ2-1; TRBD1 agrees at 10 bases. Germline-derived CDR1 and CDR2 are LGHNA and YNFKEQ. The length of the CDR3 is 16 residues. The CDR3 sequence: CPSSHAWGQGNNEQFF. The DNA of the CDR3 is TGTCCCAGCAGCCACGCCTGGGGACAGGGGAACAATGAGCAGTTCTTC.

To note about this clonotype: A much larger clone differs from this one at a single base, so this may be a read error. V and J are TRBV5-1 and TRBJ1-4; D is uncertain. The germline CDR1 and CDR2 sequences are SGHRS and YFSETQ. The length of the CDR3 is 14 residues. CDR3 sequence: CTSSHSEYTEKLFF. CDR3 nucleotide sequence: TGCACCAGCAGCCATAGCGAATATACTGAAAAACTGTTTTTT.

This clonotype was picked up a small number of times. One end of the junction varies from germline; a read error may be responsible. CDR3 loop: CASSLAPRVTGELLF. DNA for the CDR3: TGTGCCAGCAGCTTGGCACCCAGAGTCACCGGGGAGCTGCTTTTT. The rearrangement links TRBV5-6 to TRBJ2-2; tentatively, D is TRBD2 (5 bases). The CDR3 totals 15 residues. Germline lookup yields CDR1 SGHDT and CDR2 YYEEEE.

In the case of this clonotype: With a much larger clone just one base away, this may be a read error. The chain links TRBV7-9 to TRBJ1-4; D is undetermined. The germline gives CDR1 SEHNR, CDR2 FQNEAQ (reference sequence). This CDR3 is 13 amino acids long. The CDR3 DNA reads TGTCCCAGCAGCTTAGATTCGCCAGCCGAACTGTTTTTT. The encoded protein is CPSSLDSPAELFF.

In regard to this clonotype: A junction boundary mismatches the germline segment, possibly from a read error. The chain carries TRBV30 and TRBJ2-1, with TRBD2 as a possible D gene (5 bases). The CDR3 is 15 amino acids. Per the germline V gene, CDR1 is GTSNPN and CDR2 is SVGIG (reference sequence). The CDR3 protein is CAWRQNGSSYNEQFF. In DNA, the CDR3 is TGTGCATGGAGGCAGAATGGAAGCTCCTACAATGAGCAGTTCTTC.

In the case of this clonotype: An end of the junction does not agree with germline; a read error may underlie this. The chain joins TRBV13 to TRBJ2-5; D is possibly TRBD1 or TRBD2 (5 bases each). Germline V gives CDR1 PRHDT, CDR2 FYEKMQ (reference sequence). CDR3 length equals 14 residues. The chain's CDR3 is CASSSRDHSYEQHF. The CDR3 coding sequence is TGTGCCAGCAGTTCCCGGGACCACTCCTACGAGCAGCACTTC.

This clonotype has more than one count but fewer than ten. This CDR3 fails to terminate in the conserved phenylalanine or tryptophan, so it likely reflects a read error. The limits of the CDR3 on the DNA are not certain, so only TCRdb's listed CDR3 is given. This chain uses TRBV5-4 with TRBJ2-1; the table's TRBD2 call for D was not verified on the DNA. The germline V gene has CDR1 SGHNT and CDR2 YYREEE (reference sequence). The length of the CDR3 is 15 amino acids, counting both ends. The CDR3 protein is CASSTGLAGANERFS.

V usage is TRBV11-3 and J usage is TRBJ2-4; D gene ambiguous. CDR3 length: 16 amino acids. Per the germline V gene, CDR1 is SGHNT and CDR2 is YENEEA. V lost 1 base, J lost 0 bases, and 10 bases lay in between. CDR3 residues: CASSLGRAIAKNIQYF. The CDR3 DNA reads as TGTGCCAGCAGCTTAGGACGGGCTATAGCCAAAAACATTCAGTACTTC.

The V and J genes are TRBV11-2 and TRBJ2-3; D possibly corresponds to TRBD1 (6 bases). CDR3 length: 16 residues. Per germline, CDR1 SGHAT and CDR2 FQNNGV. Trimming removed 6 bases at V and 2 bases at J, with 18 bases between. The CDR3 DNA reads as TGTGCCAGCAGTAGAAGAGGTACAGGGAACACAGATACGCAGTATTTT. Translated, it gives CASSRRGTGNTDTQYF.

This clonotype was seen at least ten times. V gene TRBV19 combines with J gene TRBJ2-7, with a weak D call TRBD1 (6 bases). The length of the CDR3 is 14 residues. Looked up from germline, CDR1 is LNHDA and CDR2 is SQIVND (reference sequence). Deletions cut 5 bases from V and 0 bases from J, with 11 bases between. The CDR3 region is CASSRDTNSYEQYF. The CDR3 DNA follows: TGTGCCAGTAGTCGGGACACCAACTCCTACGAGCAGTACTTC. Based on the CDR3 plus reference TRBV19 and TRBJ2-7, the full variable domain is DGGITQSPKYLFRKEGQNVTLSCEQNLNHDAMYWYRQDPGQGLRLIYYSQIVNDFQKGDIAEGYSVSREKKESFPLTVTSAQKNPTAFYLCASSRDTNSYEQYFGPGTRLTVT.

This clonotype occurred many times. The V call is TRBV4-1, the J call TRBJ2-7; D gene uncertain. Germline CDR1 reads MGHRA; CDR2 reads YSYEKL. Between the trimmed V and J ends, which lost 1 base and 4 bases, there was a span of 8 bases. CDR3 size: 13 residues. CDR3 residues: CASSQGSVYEQYF. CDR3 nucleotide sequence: TGCGCCAGCAGCCAAGGGTCGGTATACGAGCAGTACTTC.

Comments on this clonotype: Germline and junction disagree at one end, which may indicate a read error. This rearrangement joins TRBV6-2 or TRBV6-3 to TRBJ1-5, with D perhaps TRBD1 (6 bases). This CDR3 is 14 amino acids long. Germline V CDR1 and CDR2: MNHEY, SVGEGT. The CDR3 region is CASSIDRRNQPQLF. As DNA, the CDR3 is TGTGCCAGCAGCATCGACAGGAGAAATCAGCCCCAGCTTTTT.

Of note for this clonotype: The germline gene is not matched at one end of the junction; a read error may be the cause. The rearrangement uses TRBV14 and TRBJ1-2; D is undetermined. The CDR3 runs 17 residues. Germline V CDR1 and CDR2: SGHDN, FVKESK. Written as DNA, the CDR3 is TGTGCCAGCGGCCAACGATATCACCCTCAAGAGCACTATGACTATACCTTC. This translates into CASGQRYHPQEHYDYTF.

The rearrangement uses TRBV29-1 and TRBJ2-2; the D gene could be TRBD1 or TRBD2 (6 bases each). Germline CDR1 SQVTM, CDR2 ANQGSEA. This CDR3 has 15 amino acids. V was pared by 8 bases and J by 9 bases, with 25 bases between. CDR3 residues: CSIAGSVGGTWELFF. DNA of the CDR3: TGCAGCATTGCGGGGAGTGTAGGGGGAACCTGGGAGCTGTTTTTT.

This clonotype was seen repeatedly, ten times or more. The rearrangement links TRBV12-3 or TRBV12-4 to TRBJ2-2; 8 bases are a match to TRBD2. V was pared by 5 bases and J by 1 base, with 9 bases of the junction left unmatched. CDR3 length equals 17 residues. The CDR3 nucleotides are TGTGCCAGCAGTCCCCCGGGACTAGTCGTGAACACCGGGGAGCTGTTTTTT. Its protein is CASSPPGLVVNTGELFF.

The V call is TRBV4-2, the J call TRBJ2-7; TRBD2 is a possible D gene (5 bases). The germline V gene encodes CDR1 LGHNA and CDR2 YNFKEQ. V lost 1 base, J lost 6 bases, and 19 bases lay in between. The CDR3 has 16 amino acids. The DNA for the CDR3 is TGTGCCAGCAGCCAAGTCGAACTAGGCTCCTTTGGCGAGCAGTACTTC. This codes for CASSQVELGSFGEQYF.

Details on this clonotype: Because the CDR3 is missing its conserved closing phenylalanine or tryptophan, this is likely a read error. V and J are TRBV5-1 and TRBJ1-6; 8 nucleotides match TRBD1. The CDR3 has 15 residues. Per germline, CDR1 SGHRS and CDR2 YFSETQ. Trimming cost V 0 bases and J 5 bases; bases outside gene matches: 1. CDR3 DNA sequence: TGCGCCAGCAGCTTGGACAGGGGGAATAATTCACCCCTCCACTAT. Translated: CASSLDRGNNSPLHY.

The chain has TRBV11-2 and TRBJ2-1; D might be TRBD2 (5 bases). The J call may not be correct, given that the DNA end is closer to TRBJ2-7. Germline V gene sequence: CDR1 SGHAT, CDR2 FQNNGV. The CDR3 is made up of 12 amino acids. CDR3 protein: CASSSTGIAQYF. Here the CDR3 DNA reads TGTGCCAGCAGTTCGACCGGGATTGCGCAGTACTTC.

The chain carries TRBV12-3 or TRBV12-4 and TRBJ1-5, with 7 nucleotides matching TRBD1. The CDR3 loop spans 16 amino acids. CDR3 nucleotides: TGTCCTAGCAGTCCTACAGGGGCGGGGGTGAATCAGCCCCAGCATTTT. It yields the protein CPSSPTGAGVNQPQHF.

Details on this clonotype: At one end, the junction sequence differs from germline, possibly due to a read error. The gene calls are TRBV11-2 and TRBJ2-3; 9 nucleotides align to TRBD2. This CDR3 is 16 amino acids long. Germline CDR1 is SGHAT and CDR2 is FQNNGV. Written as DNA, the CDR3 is TGTACCAGCAGCTTAGGGGCGGGAGGGCCATTGGATATGCAGTATTTT. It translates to CTSSLGAGGPLDMQYF.